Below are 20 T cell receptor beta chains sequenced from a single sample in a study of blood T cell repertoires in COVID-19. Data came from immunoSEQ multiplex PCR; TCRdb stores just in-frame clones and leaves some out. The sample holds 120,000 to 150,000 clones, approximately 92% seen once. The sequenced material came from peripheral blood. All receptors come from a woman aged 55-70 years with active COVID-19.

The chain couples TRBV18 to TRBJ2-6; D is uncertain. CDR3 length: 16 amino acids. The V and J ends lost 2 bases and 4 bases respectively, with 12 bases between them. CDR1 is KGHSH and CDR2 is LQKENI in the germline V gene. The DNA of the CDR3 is TGTGCCAGCTCACCAAACCCCCTACGGGGGGCCAACGTCCTGACTTTC. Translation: CASSPNPLRGANVLTF.

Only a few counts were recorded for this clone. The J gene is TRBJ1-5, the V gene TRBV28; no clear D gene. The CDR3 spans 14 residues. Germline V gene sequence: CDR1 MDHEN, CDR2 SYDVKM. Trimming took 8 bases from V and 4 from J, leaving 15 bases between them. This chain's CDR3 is CASLERVGNQPQHF. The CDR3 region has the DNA TGTGCCAGCTTAGAGAGGGTAGGGAATCAGCCCCAGCATTTT.

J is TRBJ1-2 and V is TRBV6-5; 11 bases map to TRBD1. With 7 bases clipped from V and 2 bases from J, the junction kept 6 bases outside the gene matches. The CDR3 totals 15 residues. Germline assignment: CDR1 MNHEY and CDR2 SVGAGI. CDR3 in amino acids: CASMGRTGGNYGYTF. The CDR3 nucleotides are TGTGCCAGCATGGGCAGGACAGGGGGCAACTATGGCTACACCTTC.

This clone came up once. In DNA, the CDR3 is TGTGCCAGTAGTCTGGGACAGCTTAACTATGGCTACACCTTC. As protein: CASSLGQLNYGYTF. This sequence joins TRBV19 and TRBJ1-2; TRBD1 matches 7 bases. The CDR3 length is 14 residues. The V segment lost 5 bases and the J segment 1 base; nucleotides outside the gene matches: 4. Per germline, CDR1 LNHDA and CDR2 SQIVND (reference sequence). Supplemented by reference TRBV19 and TRBJ1-2, the full variable domain reads DGGITQSPKYLFRKEGQNVTLSCEQNLNHDAMYWYRQDPGQGLRLIYYSQIVNDFQKGDIAEGYSVSREKKESFPLTVTSAQKNPTAFYLCASSLGQLNYGYTFGSGTRLTVV.

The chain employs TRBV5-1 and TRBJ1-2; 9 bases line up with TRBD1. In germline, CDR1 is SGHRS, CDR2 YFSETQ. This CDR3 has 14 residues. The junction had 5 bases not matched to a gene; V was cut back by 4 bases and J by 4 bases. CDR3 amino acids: CASSQTTGGYGYTF. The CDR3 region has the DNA TGCGCCAGCAGCCAGACGACAGGGGGCTATGGCTACACCTTC.

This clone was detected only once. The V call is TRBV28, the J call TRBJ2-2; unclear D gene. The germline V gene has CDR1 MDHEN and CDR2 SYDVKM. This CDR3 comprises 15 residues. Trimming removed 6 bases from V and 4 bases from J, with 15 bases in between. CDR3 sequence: CASSLTPGVTGELFF. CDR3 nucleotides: TGTGCCAGCAGCTTAACACCGGGTGTCACCGGGGAGCTGTTTTTT.

CDR3 in amino acids: CASSLLGVAGGQSYNEQFF. The CDR3 bases are TGTGCCAGCAGTTTATTGGGAGTAGCGGGAGGTCAGTCCTACAATGAGCAGTTCTTC. V usage is TRBV27 and J usage is TRBJ2-1, with TRBD2 identical over 10 bases. Germline CDR1 MNHEY, CDR2 SMNVEV (reference sequence). CDR3 length: 19 amino acids. The ends lost 1 base at V and 1 base at J; junction bases unmatched: 10.

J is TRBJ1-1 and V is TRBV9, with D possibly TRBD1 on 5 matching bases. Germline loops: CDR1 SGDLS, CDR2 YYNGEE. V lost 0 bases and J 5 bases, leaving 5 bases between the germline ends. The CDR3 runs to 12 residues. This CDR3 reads CASSVEGTEAFF. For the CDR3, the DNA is TGTGCCAGCAGCGTAGAGGGGACTGAAGCTTTCTTT.

The CDR3 DNA sequence: TGTGCCAGCAGTTTATTGCGGGGAGGAACCGGGGAGCTGTTTTTT. Protein: CASSLLRGGTGELFF. V is TRBV28 and J is TRBJ2-2; D might be TRBD2 (6 bases). This CDR3 region has 15 residues. Between the trimmed V and J ends, which lost 1 base and 5 bases, there was a span of 11 bases. CDR1 is MDHEN and CDR2 is SYDVKM in the germline V gene.

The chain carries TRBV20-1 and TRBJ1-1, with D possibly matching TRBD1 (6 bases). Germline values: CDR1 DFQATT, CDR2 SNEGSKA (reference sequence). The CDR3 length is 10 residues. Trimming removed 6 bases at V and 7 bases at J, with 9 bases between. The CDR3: CSAGADEAFF. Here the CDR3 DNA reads TGCAGTGCGGGGGCTGATGAAGCTTTCTTT.

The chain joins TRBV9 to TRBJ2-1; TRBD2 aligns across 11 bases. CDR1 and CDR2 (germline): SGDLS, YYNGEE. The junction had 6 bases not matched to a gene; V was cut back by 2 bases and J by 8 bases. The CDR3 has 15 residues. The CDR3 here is CASSVGTSGADEQFF. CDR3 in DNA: TGTGCCAGCAGCGTGGGGACTAGCGGAGCCGATGAGCAGTTCTTC. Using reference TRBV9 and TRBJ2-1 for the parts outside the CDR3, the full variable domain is DSGVTQTPKHLITATGQRVTLRCSPRSGDLSVYWYQQSLDQGLQFLIQYYNGEERAKGNILERFSAQQFPDLHSELNLSSLELGDSALYFCASSVGTSGADEQFFGPGTRLTVL.

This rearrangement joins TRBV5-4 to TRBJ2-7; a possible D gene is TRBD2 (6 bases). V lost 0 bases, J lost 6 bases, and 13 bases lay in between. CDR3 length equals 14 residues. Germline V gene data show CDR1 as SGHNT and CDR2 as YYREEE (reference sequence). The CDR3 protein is CASSLVSGGAEQYF. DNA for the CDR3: TGTGCCAGCAGCTTGGTTAGCGGAGGGGCCGAGCAGTACTTC.

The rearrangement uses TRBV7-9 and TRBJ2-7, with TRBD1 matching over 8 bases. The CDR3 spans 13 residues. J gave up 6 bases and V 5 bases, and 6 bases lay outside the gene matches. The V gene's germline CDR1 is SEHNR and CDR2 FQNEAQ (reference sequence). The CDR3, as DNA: TGTGCCAGCAGCGGGACAGGAAAGAGCGAGCAGTACTTC. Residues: CASSGTGKSEQYF.

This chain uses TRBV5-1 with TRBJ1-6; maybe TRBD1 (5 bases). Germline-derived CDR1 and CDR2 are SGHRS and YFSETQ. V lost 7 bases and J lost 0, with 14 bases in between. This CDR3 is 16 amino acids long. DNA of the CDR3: TGCGCCAGCGGGGCAGAGCCAAGCTCCTATAATTCACCCCTCCACTTT. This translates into CASGAEPSSYNSPLHF.

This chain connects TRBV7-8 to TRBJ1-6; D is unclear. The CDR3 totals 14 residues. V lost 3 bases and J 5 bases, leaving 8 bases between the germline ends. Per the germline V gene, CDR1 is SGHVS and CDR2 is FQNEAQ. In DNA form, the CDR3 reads TGTGCCAGCAGCTTCCCGGGGAATAATTCACCCCTCCACTTT. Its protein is CASSFPGNNSPLHF.

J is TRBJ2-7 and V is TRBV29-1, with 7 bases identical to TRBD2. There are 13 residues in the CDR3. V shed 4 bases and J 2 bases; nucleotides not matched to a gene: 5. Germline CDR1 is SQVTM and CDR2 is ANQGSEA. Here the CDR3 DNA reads TGCAGCGTTGGGGCTAGCGGAACCTACGAGCAGTACTTC. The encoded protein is CSVGASGTYEQYF.

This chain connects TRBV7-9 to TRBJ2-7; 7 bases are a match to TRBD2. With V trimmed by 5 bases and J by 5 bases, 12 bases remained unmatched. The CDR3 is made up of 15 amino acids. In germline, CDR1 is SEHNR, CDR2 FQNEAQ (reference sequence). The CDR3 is CASSASGGRGHEQYF. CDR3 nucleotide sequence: TGTGCCAGCAGCGCTAGCGGAGGACGAGGCCACGAGCAGTACTTC.

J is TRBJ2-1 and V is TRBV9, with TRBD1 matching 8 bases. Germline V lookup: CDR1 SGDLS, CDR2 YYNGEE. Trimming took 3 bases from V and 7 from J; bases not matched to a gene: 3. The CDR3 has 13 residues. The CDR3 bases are TGTGCCAGCAGCGCAAACAGGGGGAATGAGCAGTTCTTC. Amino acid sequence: CASSANRGNEQFF.

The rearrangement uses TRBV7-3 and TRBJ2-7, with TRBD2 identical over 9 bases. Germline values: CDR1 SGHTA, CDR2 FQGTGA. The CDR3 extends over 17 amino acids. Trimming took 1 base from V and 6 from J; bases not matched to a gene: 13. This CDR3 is CASSLMSMVAGASEQYF. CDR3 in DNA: TGTGCCAGCAGCTTAATGAGTATGGTAGCGGGAGCTTCCGAGCAGTACTTC.

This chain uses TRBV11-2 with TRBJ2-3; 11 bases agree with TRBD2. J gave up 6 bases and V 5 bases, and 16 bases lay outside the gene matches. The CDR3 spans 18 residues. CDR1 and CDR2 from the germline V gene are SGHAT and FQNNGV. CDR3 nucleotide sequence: TGTGCCAGCAGCCCACCACAAAAACTAGCGGGAGTGTCGGATACGCAGTATTTT. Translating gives CASSPPQKLAGVSDTQYF.